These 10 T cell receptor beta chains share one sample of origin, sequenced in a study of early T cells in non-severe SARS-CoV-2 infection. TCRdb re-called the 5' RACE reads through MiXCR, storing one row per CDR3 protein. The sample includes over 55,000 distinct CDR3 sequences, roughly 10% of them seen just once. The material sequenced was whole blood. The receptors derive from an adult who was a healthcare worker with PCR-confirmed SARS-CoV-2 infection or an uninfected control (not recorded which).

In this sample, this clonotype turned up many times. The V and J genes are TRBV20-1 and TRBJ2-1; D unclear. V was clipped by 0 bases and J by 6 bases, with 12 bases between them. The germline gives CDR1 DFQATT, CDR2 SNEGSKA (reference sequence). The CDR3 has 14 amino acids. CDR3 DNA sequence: TGCAGTGCTAGAGAGGGCCTAGAGCGCAATGAGCAGTTCTTC. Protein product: CSAREGLERNEQFF.

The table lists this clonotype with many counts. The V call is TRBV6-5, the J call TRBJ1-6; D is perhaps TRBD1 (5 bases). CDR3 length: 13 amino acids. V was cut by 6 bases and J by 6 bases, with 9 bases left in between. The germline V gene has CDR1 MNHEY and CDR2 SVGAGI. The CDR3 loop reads CASRGTANSPLHF. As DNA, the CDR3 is TGTGCCAGCAGGGGGACGGCTAATTCACCCCTCCACTTT.

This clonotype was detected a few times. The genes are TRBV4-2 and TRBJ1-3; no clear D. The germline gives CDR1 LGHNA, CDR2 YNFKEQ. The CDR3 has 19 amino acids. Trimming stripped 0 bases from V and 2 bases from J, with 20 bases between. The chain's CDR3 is CASSQEPGNSALTGNTIYF. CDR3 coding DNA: TGTGCCAGCAGCCAAGAACCGGGGAACAGCGCTCTCACTGGAAACACCATATATTTT.

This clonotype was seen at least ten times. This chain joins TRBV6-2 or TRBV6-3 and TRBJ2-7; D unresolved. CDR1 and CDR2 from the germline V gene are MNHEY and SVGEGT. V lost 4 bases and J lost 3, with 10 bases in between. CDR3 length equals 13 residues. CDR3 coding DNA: TGTGCCAGCAGTTTCATAAAGGACTACGAGCAGTACTTC. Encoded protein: CASSFIKDYEQYF.

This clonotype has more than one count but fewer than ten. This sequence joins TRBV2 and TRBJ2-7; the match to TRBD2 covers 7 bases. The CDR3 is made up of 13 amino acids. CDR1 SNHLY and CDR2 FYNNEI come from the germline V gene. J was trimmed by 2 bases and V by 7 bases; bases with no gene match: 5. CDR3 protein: CASKRDATYEQYF. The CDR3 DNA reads TGTGCCAGCAAGCGGGACGCTACCTACGAGCAGTACTTC.

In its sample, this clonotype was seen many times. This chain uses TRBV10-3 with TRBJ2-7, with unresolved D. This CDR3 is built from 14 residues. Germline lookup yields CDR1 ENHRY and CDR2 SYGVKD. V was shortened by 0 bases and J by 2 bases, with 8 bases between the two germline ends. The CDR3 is CAISESGRTYEQYF. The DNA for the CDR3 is TGTGCCATCAGTGAGTCCGGGCGGACCTACGAGCAGTACTTC.

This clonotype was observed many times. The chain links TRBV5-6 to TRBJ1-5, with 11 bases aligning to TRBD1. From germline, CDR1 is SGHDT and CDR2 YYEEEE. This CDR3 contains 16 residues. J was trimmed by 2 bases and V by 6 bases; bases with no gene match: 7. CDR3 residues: CASTRTGGIGNQPQHF. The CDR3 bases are TGTGCCAGCACCCGGACAGGGGGCATTGGCAATCAGCCCCAGCATTTT.

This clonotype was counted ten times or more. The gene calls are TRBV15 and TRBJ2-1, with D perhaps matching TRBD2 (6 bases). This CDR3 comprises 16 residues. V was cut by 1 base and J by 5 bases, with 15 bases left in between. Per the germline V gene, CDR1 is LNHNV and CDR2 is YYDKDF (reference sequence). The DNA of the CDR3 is TGTGCCACCAGCAGAGTAAGGGCGGGATCCGACAATGAGCAGTTCTTC. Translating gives CATSRVRAGSDNEQFF.

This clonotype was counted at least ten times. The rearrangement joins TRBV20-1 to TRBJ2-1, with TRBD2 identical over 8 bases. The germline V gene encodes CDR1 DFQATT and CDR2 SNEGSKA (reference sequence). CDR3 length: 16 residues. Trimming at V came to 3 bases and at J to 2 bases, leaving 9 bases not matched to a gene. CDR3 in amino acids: CSARATRGGPYNEQFF. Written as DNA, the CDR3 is TGCAGTGCTAGGGCGACACGCGGGGGGCCCTACAATGAGCAGTTCTTC.

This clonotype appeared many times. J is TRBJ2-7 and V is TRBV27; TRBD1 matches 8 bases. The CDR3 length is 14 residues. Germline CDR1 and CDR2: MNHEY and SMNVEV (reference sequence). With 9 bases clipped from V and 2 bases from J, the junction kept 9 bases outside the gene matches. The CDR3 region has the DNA TGTGCCAGTCGAAAGGACAGGGTGGCCTACGAGCAGTACTTC. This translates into CASRKDRVAYEQYF.